Listed below are T cell receptor beta chains from one sample, sequenced in a study of spatial heterogeneity in lung cancer. In TCRdb, the 5' RACE reads were re-called with MiXCR into one record per CDR3 protein. The data contain roughly 16,000 distinct CDR3 sequences, roughly 5.7% of them seen just once; the ten biggest clones take up 6.5% to 7%. The sequencing used lung tumor tissue, collected at surgery. The receptors originated from a male donor with early-stage non-small cell lung cancer. Each CDR3 is given with its conserved first and last residue. Fields, in order: clone size, D gene, V gene, J gene, CDR3 DNA, CDR3 protein. D genes are given only for firm matches. Where a row states a size, it is once, few, many or the class of an expanded clone; other rows omit it.

many	NA	TRBV7-9	TRBJ2-5	TGTGCCAGCAGCTTAGGACCGCTGGAGACCCAGTACTTC	CASSLGPLETQYF
many	TRBD1	TRBV11-3	TRBJ1-1	TGTGCCAGCAGCCATCACCAGACAGGGGCTGAAGCTTTCTTT	CASSHHQTGAEAFF
many	NA	TRBV7-3	TRBJ2-7	TGTGCCAGCAGTTTAGGGGACGGCGCCTACGAGCAGTACTTC	CASSLGDGAYEQYF
many	TRBD1	TRBV4-2	TRBJ2-7	TGTGCCAGCAGCCAGCCGGGACAGGGTACATACGAGCAGTACTTC	CASSQPGQGTYEQYF
many	TRBD1	TRBV7-6	TRBJ1-2	TGTGCCAGCAGCTTAGCGGTCGGGACAGCGATTTTCACCTTC	CASSLAVGTAIFTF
many	NA	TRBV7-3	TRBJ2-3	TGTGCCAGCAGCTTACAGGGGAGCCGGAGCACAGATACGCAGTATTTT	CASSLQGSRSTDTQYF
many	NA	TRBV18	TRBJ1-1	TGTGCCAGCTCACCAGCGACAATGAACACTGAAGCTTTCTTT	CASSPATMNTEAFF
many	TRBD1	TRBV27	TRBJ2-3	TGTGCCAGCAGTTCCAACAGGGGGCATGGAGATACGCAGTATTTT	CASSSNRGHGDTQYF
many	TRBD2	TRBV20-1	TRBJ2-1	TGCAGTGCTAGAGATCTGAGACAGACAGGACTAGCGGGAGGCAATGAGCAGTTCTTC	CSARDLRQTGLAGGNEQFF
many	NA	TRBV6-2/TRBV6-3	TRBJ1-1	TGTGCCAGCAGCCCCGGACCAAACACTGAAGCTTTCTTT	CASSPGPNTEAFF
medium-sized	NA	TRBV29-1	TRBJ2-5	TGCAGCGTTGAAGCAGGACGAACAGACTTAGGGACCCAGTACTTC	CSVEAGRTDLGTQYF
few	NA	TRBV20-1	TRBJ2-3	TGCAGTGCTAGAGGTCCCAGACCAGATACGCAGTATTTT	CSARGPRPDTQYF
many	NA	TRBV12-3/TRBV12-4	TRBJ1-3	TGTGCCAGCAGTCGCGGGACTGGAAACACCATATATTTT	CASSRGTGNTIYF
many	TRBD1	TRBV29-1	TRBJ1-5	TGCAGCGTTGCTCAGGGGGCGGGACAGCCCCAGCATTTT	CSVAQGAGQPQHF
NA	NA	TRBV5-1	TRBJ2-2	TGCGCCAGCGGGGACACCTACACCGGGGAGCTGTTTTTT	CASGDTYTGELFF
many	NA	TRBV7-2	TRBJ1-5	TGTGCCAGCAGCTTCCGGGATCTTCAGCCCCAGCATTTT	CASSFRDLQPQHF
many	NA	TRBV11-2	TRBJ1-1	TGTGCCAGCAGCCGAGCCGGCCCCACTGAAGCTTTCTTT	CASSRAGPTEAFF
many	TRBD2	TRBV4-3	TRBJ2-1	TGCGCCAGCAGCCAAGGACTAGCGGGGGGGCCCCCCACCCGCAATGAGCAGTTCTTC	CASSQGLAGGPPTRNEQFF
medium-sized	NA	TRBV20-1	TRBJ2-7	TGCAGTGCTAGATTCGATAGATTACAGTACTTC	CSARFDRLQYF
many	TRBD2	TRBV29-1	TRBJ2-3	TGCAGCGTCGCCGGGACTAGCGGCCAAGCCGTCACAGATACGCAGTATTTT	CSVAGTSGQAVTDTQYF
NA	NA	TRBV7-2	TRBJ2-3	TGTGCCAGCAGCCGGACCGGGACAGATACGCAGTATTTT	CASSRTGTDTQYF
few	TRBD2	TRBV28	TRBJ2-1	TGTGCCACTTCTAGCGGGAGGAGGAATGAGCAGTTCTTC	CATSSGRRNEQFF
many	NA	TRBV7-2	TRBJ1-1	TGTGCCAGCAGCTTAAATTGGGCAGGGTCAGAAGCTTTCTTT	CASSLNWAGSEAFF
medium-sized	NA	TRBV5-1	TRBJ1-1	TGCGCCAGCAGCTTCAGGGTGGACACTGAAGCTTTCTTT	CASSFRVDTEAFF
many	NA	TRBV5-4	TRBJ2-6	TGTGCCAGCAGCTTGGAGATCGGGAGCCCCGGGGGCTCTGGGGCCAACGTCCTGACTTTC	CASSLEIGSPGGSGANVLTF
many	NA	TRBV5-3	TRBJ2-1	TGTGCCAGAAGATCCGGTCGAGACCCCTACAATGAGCAGTTCTTC	CARRSGRDPYNEQFF
many	NA	TRBV4-1	TRBJ2-7	TGCGCCAGCAGCCAGCTAGAGGGGGGGTACGAGCAGTACTTC	CASSQLEGGYEQYF
many	NA	TRBV20-1	TRBJ2-1	TGCAGTGCCGAAATGGGAGGGGGAAGGAATGAGCAGTTCTTC	CSAEMGGGRNEQFF
many	TRBD2	TRBV20-1	TRBJ2-3	TGCAGTGCTGGGACTAGCGGCACAGATACGCAGTATTTT	CSAGTSGTDTQYF
many	NA	TRBV7-2	TRBJ1-1	TGTGCCAGCAGCCAACAGAGGAACACTGAAGCTTTCTTT	CASSQQRNTEAFF
many	NA	TRBV5-1	TRBJ1-1	TGCGCCAGCCAGCGGGGACATTCGAACACTGAAGCTTTCTTT	CASQRGHSNTEAFF
many	NA	TRBV7-6	TRBJ1-3	TGTGCCAGCAGCTTAGGGCAGGGCGGCGCTGGAAACACCATATATTTT	CASSLGQGGAGNTIYF
many	NA	TRBV20-1	TRBJ2-3	TGCAGTGCCTCCATCTCGGCAGATACGCAGTATTTT	CSASISADTQYF
many	TRBD2	TRBV10-3	TRBJ2-1	TGTGCCATCAGTGAAGCGAGCGGGAGACGCGGTGAGCAGTTCTTC	CAISEASGRRGEQFF
many	TRBD1	TRBV5-1	TRBJ2-2	TGCGCCAGCAGCCCACAGGGGGCGCGGGACACCGGGGAGCTGTTTTTT	CASSPQGARDTGELFF
many	TRBD1	TRBV11-2	TRBJ2-7	TGTGCCAGCAGCACCACGACAGGGGGCCCCTACGAGCAGTACTTC	CASSTTTGGPYEQYF
many	NA	TRBV5-1	TRBJ2-1	TGCGCCACCAAGAAGGGGACTTGGGACAATGAGCAGTTCTTC	CATKKGTWDNEQFF